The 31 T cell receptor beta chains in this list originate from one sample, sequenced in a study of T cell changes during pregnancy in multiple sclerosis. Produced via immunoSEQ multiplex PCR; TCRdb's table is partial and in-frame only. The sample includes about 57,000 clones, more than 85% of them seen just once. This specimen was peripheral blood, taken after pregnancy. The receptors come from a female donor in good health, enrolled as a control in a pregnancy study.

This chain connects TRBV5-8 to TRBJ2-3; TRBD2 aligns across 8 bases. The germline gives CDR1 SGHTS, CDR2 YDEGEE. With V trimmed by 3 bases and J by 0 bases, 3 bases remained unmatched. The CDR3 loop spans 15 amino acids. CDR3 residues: CASSSSGGSTDTQYF. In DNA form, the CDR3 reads TGTGCCAGCAGCTCTTCGGGGGGGAGCACAGATACGCAGTATTTT.

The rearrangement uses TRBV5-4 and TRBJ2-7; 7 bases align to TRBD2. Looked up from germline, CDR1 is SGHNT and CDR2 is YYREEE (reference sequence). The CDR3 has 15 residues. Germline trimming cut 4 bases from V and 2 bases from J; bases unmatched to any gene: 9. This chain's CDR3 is CASSPWGGEPYEQYF. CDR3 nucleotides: TGTGCCAGCAGCCCCTGGGGAGGGGAACCCTACGAGCAGTACTTC.

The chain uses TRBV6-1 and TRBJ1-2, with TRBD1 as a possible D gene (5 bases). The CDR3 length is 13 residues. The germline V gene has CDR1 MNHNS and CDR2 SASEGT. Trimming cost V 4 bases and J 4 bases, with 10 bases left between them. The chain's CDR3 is CASSADTFYGYTF. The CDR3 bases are TGTGCCAGCAGTGCGGACACCTTCTATGGCTACACCTTC.

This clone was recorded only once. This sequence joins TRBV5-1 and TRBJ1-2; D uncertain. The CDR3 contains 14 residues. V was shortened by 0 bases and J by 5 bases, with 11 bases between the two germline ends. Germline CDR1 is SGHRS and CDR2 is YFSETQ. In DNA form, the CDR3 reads TGCGCCAGCAGCTTGGGGGCGACGGTGTATGGCTACACCTTC. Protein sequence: CASSLGATVYGYTF.

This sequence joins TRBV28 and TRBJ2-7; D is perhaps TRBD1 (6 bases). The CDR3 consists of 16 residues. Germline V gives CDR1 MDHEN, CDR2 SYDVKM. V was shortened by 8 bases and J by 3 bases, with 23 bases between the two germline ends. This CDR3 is CASLSPGRGGGYEQYF. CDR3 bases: TGTGCCAGCCTTTCGCCCGGAAGAGGGGGTGGCTACGAGCAGTACTTC.

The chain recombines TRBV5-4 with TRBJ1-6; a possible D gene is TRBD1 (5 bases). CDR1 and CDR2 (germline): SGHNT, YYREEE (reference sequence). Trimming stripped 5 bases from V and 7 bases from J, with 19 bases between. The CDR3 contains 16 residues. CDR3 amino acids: CASSGRTGDGNSPLHF. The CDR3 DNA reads TGTGCCAGCAGTGGGCGCACGGGGGATGGAAATTCACCCCTCCACTTT.

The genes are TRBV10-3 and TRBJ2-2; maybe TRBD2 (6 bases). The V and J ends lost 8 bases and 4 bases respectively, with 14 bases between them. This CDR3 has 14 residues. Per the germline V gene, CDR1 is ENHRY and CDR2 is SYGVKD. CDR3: CAIGTGDFTGELFF. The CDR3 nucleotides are TGTGCCATCGGGACTGGGGATTTCACCGGGGAGCTGTTTTTT.

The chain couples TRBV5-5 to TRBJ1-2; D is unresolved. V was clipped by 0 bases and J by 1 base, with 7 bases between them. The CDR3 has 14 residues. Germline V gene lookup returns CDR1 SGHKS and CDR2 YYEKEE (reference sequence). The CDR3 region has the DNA TGTGCCAGCAGCTTGGACAGCCTTAACTATGGCTACACCTTC. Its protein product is CASSLDSLNYGYTF.

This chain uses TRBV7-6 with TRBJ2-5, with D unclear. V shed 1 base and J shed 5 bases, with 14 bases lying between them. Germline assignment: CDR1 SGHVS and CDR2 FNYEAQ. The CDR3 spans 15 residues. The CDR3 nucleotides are TGTGCCAGCAGCTTAGTGATGGTGAAGCCGGAGACCCAGTACTTC. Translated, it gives CASSLVMVKPETQYF.

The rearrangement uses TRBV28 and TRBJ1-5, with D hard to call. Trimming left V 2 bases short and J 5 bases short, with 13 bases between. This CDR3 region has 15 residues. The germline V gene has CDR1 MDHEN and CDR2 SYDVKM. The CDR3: CASSLTGRDDQPQHF. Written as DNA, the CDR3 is TGTGCCAGCAGTTTAACCGGGAGAGACGATCAGCCCCAGCATTTT.

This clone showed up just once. The CDR3 reads CASSPQGMQQTDYGYTF. The CDR3 nucleotides are TGTGCCAGCTCACCGCAGGGCATGCAGCAAACTGACTATGGCTACACCTTC. The chain has TRBV18 and TRBJ1-2, with D maybe TRBD1 (5 bases). The CDR3 length is 17 residues. CDR1 and CDR2 from the germline V gene are KGHSH and LQKENI. With 3 bases removed from V and 3 bases from J, the gap between germline ends came to 20 bases.

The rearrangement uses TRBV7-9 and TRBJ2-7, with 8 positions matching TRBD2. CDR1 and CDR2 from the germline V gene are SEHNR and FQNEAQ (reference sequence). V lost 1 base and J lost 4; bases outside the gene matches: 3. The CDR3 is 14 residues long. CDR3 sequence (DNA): TGTGCCAGCAGCTTAGGAGCGGGAGAGTACGAGCAGTACTTC. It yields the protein CASSLGAGEYEQYF.

This chain's CDR3 is CATTLANEQFF. CDR3 nucleotides: TGTGCCACAACGCTAGCGAATGAGCAGTTCTTC. This chain connects TRBV27 to TRBJ2-1; tentative D call: TRBD2 (6 bases). V was pared by 10 bases and J by 7 bases, with 11 bases between. CDR3 length equals 11 residues. Germline assignment: CDR1 MNHEY and CDR2 SMNVEV (reference sequence).

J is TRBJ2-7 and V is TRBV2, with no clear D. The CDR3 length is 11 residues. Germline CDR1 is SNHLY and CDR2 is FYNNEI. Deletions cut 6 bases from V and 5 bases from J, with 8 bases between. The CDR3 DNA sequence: TGTGCCAGCAGCCTGAGGAACGAGCAGTACTTC. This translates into CASSLRNEQYF.

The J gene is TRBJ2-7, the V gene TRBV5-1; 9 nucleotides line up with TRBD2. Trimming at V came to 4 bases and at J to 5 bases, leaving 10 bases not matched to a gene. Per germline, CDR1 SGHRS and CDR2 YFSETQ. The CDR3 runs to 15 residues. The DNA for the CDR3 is TGCGCCAGCAGCCTGGGGGTAGCGGGAGACAACGAGCAGTACTTC. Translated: CASSLGVAGDNEQYF.

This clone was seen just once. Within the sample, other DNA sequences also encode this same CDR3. The CDR3 region is CSARAGGTQYF. The CDR3 region has the DNA TGCAGTGCTAGAGCCGGAGGGACCCAGTACTTC. This rearrangement joins TRBV20-1 to TRBJ2-5, with D possibly being TRBD2 (5 bases). The CDR3 is 11 amino acids. Germline V gene lookup returns CDR1 DFQATT and CDR2 SNEGSKA (reference sequence). Trimming shortened V by 1 base and J by 7 bases, and 7 bases separated the two germline ends.

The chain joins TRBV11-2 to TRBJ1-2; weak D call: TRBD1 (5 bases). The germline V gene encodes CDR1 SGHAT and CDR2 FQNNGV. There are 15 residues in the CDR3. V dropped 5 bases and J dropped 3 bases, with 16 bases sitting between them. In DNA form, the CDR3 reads TGTGCCAGCAGCCTGGGGCCGGGCGGCCACTATGGCTACACCTTC. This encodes CASSLGPGGHYGYTF.

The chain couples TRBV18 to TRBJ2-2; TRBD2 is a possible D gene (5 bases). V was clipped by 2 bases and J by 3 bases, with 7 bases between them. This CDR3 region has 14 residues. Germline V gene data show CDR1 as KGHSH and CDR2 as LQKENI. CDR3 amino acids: CASSPMRDTGELFF. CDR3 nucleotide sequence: TGTGCCAGCTCACCAATGAGGGACACCGGGGAGCTGTTTTTT. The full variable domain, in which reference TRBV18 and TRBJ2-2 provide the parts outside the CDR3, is NAGVMQNPRHLVRRRGQEARLRCSPMKGHSHVYWYRQLPEEGLKFMVYLQKENIIDESGMPKERFSAEFPKEGPSILRIQQVVRGDSAAYFCASSPMRDTGELFFGEGSRLTVL.

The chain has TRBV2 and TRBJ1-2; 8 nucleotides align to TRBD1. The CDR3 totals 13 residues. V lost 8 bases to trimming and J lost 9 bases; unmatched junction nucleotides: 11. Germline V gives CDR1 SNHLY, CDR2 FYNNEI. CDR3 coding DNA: TGTGCCAGCTACCGGACAGGGCTTAAAAGCTACACCTTC. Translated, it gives CASYRTGLKSYTF.

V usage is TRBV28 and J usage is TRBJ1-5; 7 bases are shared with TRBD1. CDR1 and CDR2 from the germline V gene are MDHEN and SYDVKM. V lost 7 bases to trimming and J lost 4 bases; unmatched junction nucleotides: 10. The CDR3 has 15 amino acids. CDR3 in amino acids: CASIGGGTANQPQHF. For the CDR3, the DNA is TGTGCCAGCATTGGTGGTGGGACAGCAAATCAGCCCCAGCATTTT.

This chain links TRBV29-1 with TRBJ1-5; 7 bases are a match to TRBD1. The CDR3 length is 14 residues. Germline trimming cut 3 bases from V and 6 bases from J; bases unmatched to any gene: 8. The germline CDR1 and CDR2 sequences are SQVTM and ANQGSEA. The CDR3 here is CSVEMTGLGQPQHF. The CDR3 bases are TGCAGCGTTGAGATGACAGGGTTAGGTCAGCCCCAGCATTTT.

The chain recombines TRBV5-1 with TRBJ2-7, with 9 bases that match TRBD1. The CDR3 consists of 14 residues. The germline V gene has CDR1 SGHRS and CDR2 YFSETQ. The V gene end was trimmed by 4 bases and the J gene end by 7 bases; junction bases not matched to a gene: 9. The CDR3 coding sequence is TGCGCCAGCAGCCCCACAGGGGGCTCCTTGGAGCAGTACTTC. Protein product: CASSPTGGSLEQYF. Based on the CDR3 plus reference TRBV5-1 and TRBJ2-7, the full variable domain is KAGVTQTPRYLIKTRGQQVTLSCSPISGHRSVSWYQQTPGQGLQFLFEYFSETQRNKGNFPGRFSGRQFSNSRSEMNVSTLELGDSALYLCASSPTGGSLEQYFGPGTRLTVT.

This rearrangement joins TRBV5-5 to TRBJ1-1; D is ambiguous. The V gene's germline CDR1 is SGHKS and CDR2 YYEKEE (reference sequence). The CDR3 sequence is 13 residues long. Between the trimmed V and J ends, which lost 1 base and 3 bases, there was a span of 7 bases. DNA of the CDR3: TGTGCCAGCAGCTTGACTGAGGACACTGAAGCTTTCTTT. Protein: CASSLTEDTEAFF.

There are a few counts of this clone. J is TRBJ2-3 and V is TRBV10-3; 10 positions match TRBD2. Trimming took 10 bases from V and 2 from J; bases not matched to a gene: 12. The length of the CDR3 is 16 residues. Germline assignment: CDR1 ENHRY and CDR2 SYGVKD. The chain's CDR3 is CATRKASGSYTDTQYF. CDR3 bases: TGTGCCACCCGGAAGGCTAGCGGGAGTTACACAGATACGCAGTATTTT.

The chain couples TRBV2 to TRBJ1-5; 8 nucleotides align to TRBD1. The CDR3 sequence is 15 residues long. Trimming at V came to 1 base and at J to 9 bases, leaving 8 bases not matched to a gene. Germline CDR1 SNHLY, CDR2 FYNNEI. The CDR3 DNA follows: TGTGCCAGCAGTGAAGGGTGGGACAGGAGTCCGCCCCAGCATTTT. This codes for CASSEGWDRSPPQHF.

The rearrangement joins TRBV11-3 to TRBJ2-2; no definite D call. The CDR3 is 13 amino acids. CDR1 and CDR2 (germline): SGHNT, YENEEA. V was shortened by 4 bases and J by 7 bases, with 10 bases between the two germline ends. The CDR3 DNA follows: TGTGCCAGCAGCTCTCGGGTACACGGGGAGCTGTTTTTT. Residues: CASSSRVHGELFF.

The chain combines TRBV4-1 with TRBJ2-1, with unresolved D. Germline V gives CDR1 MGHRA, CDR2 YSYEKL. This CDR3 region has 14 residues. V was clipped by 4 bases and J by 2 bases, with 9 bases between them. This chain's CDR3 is CASSPQTAYNEQFF. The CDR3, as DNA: TGCGCCAGCAGCCCCCAGACTGCCTACAATGAGCAGTTCTTC.

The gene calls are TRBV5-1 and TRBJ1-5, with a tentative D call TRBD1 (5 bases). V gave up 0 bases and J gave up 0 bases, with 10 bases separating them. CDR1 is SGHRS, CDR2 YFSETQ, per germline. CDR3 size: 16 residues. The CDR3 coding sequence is TGCGCCAGCAGCTTGGGGGGCAGTTATAGCAATCAGCCCCAGCATTTT. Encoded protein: CASSLGGSYSNQPQHF.

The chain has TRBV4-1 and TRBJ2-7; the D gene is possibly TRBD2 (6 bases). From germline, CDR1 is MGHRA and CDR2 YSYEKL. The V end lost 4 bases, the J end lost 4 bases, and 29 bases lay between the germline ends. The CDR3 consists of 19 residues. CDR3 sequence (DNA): TGCGCCAGCAGCCTGGCCTTCTTTAGGTTCAGGGTGGAGGGGTACGAGCAGTACTTC. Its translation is CASSLAFFRFRVEGYEQYF.

The CDR3: CAWSRPGQNYGYTF. CDR3 nucleotide sequence: TGTGCCTGGAGTCGACCCGGACAGAACTATGGCTACACCTTC. The chain joins TRBV30 to TRBJ1-2; D possibly corresponds to TRBD1 (6 bases). Germline V gives CDR1 GTSNPN, CDR2 SVGIG (reference sequence). CDR3 size: 14 residues. Trimming took 2 bases from V and 2 from J, leaving 12 bases between them.

The CDR3 DNA sequence: TGTGCCATCGGGGGACTAGCGGGAGTTGTCCACGAGCAGTACTTC. Translation: CAIGGLAGVVHEQYF. The chain carries TRBV10-3 and TRBJ2-7; TRBD2 aligns across 14 bases. Per germline, CDR1 ENHRY and CDR2 SYGVKD. V was pared by 8 bases and J by 5 bases, with 8 bases of the junction left unmatched. CDR3 size: 15 residues.